The T cell receptor beta chain under discussion was sequenced for a study of blood T cells in healthy people across ages. This CDR3 contains 15 residues. V gave up 4 bases and J gave up 3 bases; unmatched junction bases: 7. Germline V gene sequence: CDR1 LNHDA, CDR2 SQIVND (reference sequence). Together with a sample-barcoded 5' primer, a J-beta primer mix was included in a second PCR lasting roughly 6 to 12 cycles. From the 5' RACE reads, TCRdb called clonotypes with MiXCR, one entry per CDR3 protein. Among some 930,000 distinct CDR3 sequences listed, about 28% were seen once. The sample was also linked to a second study, of T cells of mothers and their children.

Sequenced input: blood. The sequence derives from a middle-aged woman in good health. The gene calls are TRBV19 and TRBJ1-1; 8 nucleotides line up with TRBD1. The CDR3 nucleotides are TGTGCCAGTAGTACCATACAGGGGGTGGACACTGAAGCTTTCTTT. It encodes CASSTIQGVDTEAFF. The complete variable domain, with remaining parts taken from reference TRBV19 and TRBJ1-1, reads DGGITQSPKYLFRKEGQNVTLSCEQNLNHDAMYWYRQDPGQGLRLIYYSQIVNDFQKGDIAEGYSVSREKKESFPLTVTSAQKNPTAFYLCASSTIQGVDTEAFFGQGTRLTVV.